This TCR beta chain is drawn from a study of blood T cell repertoires in COVID-19. The CDR3 runs to 18 residues. V gave up 6 bases and J gave up 0 bases; unmatched junction bases: 13. CDR1 and CDR2 from the germline V gene are LNHDA and SQIVND (reference sequence). Repertoires were generated with immunoSEQ multiplex PCR, while TCRdb's copy carries only in-frame clones and drops some. The data show roughly 100,000 clones, 80% to 90% seen once. The gene calls are TRBV19 and TRBJ2-1; 8 nucleotides match TRBD1. Sequencing was done on a sample of peripheral blood. This receptor was taken from a man aged 45-65 years with COVID-19, enrolled during active disease. The CDR3 region is CASRDSRDRISSYNEQFF. In DNA form, the CDR3 reads TGTGCCAGTAGGGACTCCCGGGACAGGATTAGCTCCTACAATGAGCAGTTCTTC.